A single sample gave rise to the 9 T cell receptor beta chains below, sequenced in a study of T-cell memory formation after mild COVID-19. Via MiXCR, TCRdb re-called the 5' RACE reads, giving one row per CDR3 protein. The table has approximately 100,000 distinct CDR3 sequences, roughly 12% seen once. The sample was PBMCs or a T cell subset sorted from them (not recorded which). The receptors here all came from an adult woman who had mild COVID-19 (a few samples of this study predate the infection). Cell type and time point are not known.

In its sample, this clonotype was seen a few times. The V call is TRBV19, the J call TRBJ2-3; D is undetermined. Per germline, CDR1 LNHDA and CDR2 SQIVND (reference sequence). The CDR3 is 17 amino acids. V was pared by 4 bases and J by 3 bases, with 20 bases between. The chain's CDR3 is CASSTPLALLETDTQYF. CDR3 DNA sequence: TGTGCCAGTAGTACCCCCCTGGCCCTTTTGGAAACAGATACGCAGTATTTT.

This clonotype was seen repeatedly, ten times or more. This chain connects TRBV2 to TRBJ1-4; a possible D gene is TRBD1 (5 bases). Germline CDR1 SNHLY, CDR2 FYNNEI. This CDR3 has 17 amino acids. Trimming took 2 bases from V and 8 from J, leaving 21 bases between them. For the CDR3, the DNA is TGTGCCAGCAGTGAACAGCTAACGGGCCCCTCAGGGGAAAAACTGTTTTTT. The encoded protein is CASSEQLTGPSGEKLFF.

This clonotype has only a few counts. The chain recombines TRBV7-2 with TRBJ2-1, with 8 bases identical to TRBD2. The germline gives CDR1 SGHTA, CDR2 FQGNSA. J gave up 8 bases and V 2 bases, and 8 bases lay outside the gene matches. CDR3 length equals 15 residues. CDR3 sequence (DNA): TGTGCCAGCAGCTTACCGCGGGAGGCAACCGATGAGCAGTTCTTC. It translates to CASSLPREATDEQFF.

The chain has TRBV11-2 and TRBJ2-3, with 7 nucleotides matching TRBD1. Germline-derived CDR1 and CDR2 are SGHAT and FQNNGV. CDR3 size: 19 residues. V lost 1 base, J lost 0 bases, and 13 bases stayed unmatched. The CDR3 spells CASSLVWQGDPYSTDTQYF. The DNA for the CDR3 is TGTGCCAGCAGCTTAGTGTGGCAGGGGGACCCCTATAGCACAGATACGCAGTATTTT. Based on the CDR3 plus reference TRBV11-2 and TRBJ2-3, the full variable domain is EAGVAQSPRYKIIEKRQSVAFWCNPISGHATLYWYQQILGQGPKLLIQFQNNGVVDDSQLPKDRFSAERLKGVDSTLKIQPAKLEDSAVYLCASSLVWQGDPYSTDTQYFGPGTRLTVL.

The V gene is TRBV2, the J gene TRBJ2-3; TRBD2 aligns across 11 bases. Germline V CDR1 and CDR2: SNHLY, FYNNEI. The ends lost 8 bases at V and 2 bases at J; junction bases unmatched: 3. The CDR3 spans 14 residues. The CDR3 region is CASRSGGDTDTQYF. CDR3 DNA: TGTGCCAGCCGTAGCGGGGGGGACACAGATACGCAGTATTTT.

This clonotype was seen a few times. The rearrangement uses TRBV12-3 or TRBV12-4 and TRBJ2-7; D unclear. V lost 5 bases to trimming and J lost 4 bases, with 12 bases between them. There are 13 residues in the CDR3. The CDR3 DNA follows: TGTGCCAGCAGTGCCCCCAGGAGTTACGAGCAGTACTTC. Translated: CASSAPRSYEQYF.

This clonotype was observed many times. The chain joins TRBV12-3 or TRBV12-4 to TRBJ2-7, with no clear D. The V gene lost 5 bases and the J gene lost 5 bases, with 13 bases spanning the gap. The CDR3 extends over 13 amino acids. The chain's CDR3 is CASSGLGFNEQYF. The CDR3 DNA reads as TGTGCCAGCAGTGGGCTAGGTTTCAACGAGCAGTACTTC.

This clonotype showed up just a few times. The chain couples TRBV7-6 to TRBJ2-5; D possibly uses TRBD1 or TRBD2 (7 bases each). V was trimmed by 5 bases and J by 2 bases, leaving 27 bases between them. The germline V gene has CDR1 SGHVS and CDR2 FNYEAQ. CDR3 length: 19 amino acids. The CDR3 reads CASSPRWQGERGIQETQYF. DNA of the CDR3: TGTGCCAGCAGCCCTCGCTGGCAGGGGGAGCGGGGTATACAAGAGACCCAGTACTTC.

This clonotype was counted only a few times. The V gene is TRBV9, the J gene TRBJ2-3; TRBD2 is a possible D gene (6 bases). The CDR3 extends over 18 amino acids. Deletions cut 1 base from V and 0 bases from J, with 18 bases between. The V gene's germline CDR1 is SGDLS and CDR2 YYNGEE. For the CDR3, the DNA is TGTGCCAGCAGCGTACCTACTAGGGGCGGGGAAAGCACAGATACGCAGTATTTT. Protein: CASSVPTRGGESTDTQYF.